These T cell receptor beta chains were read from a single sample in a study of graft-versus-host responses after intestinal transplantation. TCRdb's table, derived via immunoSEQ multiplex PCR, lists solely in-frame clones and lacks some. This table has roughly 43,000 clones, approximately 95% appearing once. The sequencing here drew on PBMCs, taken around 330 days after intestinal transplant. Receptors were obtained from a human patient who received an intestinal transplant, so some T cells may come from the graft donor. The CDR3 runs from the conserved cysteine through the conserved F or W. A D gene is named only where the DNA matches it firmly. A clone size is listed for some rows: how often the clone was seen (once, few, many), or a class if it is expanded.

D gene	clone size	J gene	V gene	CDR3 protein	CDR3 DNA
-	-	TRBJ2-1	TRBV6-5	CASRYRDSTPYEQFF	TGTGCCAGCAGATACCGGGACTCAACTCCATATGAGCAGTTCTTC
-	-	TRBJ2-7	TRBV19	CASSTPDRYYEQYF	TGTGCCAGTAGTACGCCTGACCGATACTACGAGCAGTACTTC
-	-	TRBJ2-7	TRBV10-1	CASSEGHKRVGKGGYEQYF	TGCGCCAGCAGTGAGGGGCATAAGCGGGTTGGAAAGGGGGGCTACGAGCAGTACTTC
-	-	TRBJ1-2	TRBV7-6	CASSPGGIQGSYGYTF	TGTGCCAGCAGCCCGGGGGGGATCCAAGGGAGTTATGGCTACACCTTC
TRBD2	-	TRBJ2-5	TRBV7-3	CASSSHGAVAGGHPETQYF	TGTGCCAGCAGCTCCCATGGGGCTGTAGCGGGAGGCCACCCAGAGACCCAGTACTTC
-	-	TRBJ1-5	TRBV2	CASSEVGGSNQPQHF	TGTGCCAGCAGTGAAGTGGGTGGGAGCAATCAGCCCCAGCATTTT
TRBD2	-	TRBJ2-1	TRBV18	CASSPPGLAGNEQFF	TGTGCCAGCTCACCACCGGGACTAGCGGGAAATGAGCAGTTCTTC
-	-	TRBJ2-5	TRBV4-1	CASSQARRHRDPTQYF	TGCGCCAGCAGCCAAGCAAGGCGGCACAGGGATCCGACCCAGTACTTC
TRBD1	-	TRBJ2-7	TRBV7-3	CASSSYRIGQGVYEQYF	TGTGCCAGCAGCTCCTATCGAATTGGACAGGGGGTCTACGAGCAGTACTTC
-	-	TRBJ1-1	TRBV7-3	CASSLGGLNTEAFF	TGTGCCAGCAGCTTGGGGGGGCTAAACACTGAAGCTTTCTTT
-	-	TRBJ2-1	TRBV11-2	CASSHIGEPTYNEQFF	TGTGCCAGCAGCCATATCGGCGAGCCGACCTACAATGAGCAGTTCTTC
-	-	TRBJ2-1	TRBV5-5	CASSPTWNEQFF	TGTGCCAGCAGCCCAACATGGAATGAGCAGTTCTTC
-	-	TRBJ2-2	TRBV2	CASSDPFGAGFENTGELLF	TGTGCCAGCAGTGATCCCTTCGGGGCAGGGTTTGAGAACACCGGGGAGCTGCTTTTT
-	once	TRBJ2-1	TRBV11-2	CASSLVLSQSRRTYNEQFF	TGTGCCAGCAGCTTAGTATTGTCGCAGTCAAGAAGGACCTACAATGAGCAGTTCTTC
TRBD2	-	TRBJ2-7	TRBV9	CASSVDSSGFSYEQYF	TGTGCCAGCAGCGTAGATTCTAGCGGCTTTTCCTACGAGCAGTACTTC
-	-	TRBJ2-3	TRBV2	CASSSQDISSTDTQYF	TGTGCCAGCAGTTCCCAAGATATTTCTAGCACAGATACGCAGTATTTT
-	once	TRBJ2-5	TRBV7-9	CASGHLQETQYF	TGTGCCTCCGGACACCTACAAGAGACCCAGTACTTC
-	-	TRBJ1-2	TRBV19	CASSPSWDGYTF	TGTGCCAGTAGTCCATCATGGGATGGCTACACCTTC
-	-	TRBJ1-3	TRBV5-1	CAQTRVRYVHWIHSGNTIYF	TGCGCCCAAACCCGGGTAAGGTACGTGCATTGGATTCACTCTGGAAACACCATATATTTT
TRBD1	-	TRBJ1-2	TRBV5-4	CASSPRDRESDYTF	TGTGCCAGCAGCCCCCGGGACAGGGAGTCGGACTACACCTTC
-	-	TRBJ2-7	TRBV25-1	CASSVSYEQYF	TGTGCCAGCAGTGTTTCCTACGAGCAGTACTTC
TRBD2	-	TRBJ2-7	TRBV7-6	CASSLGTSGRDEQYF	TGTGCCAGCAGCTTAGGGACTAGCGGGAGAGACGAGCAGTACTTC
-	-	TRBJ2-5	TRBV2	CASSEALQEETQYF	TGTGCCAGCAGTGAAGCGCTTCAGGAAGAGACCCAGTACTTC
-	-	TRBJ1-2	TRBV5-1	CASSPDSSNYGYTF	TGCGCCAGCAGCCCGGACAGCTCTAACTATGGCTACACCTTC
-	once	TRBJ2-1	TRBV6-5	CASSLEGLSYNEQFF	TGTGCCAGCAGCCTGGAGGGCCTGTCGTACAATGAGCAGTTCTTC
-	few	TRBJ1-6	TRBV18	CASSPGADSPLHF	TGTGCCAGCTCACCGGGGGCGGATTCACCCCTCCACTTT
-	-	TRBJ1-1	TRBV27	CASSLFSPRGTEAFF	TGTGCCAGCAGTTTATTCTCCCCGAGGGGGACTGAAGCTTTCTTT
TRBD2	-	TRBJ2-5	TRBV9	CASSVGTSGGLGETQYF	TGTGCCAGCAGCGTCGGGACTAGCGGGGGGCTGGGGGAGACCCAGTACTTC
-	-	TRBJ2-1	TRBV12-5	CASGRLSYYNEQFF	TGTGCTAGTGGCCGCCTAAGTTACTACAATGAGCAGTTCTTC
-	-	TRBJ1-2	TRBV19	CASTVLFGGQDGYTF	TGTGCCAGTACCGTGCTGTTCGGGGGGCAGGATGGCTACACCTTC
-	once	TRBJ2-7	TRBV7-3	CASSLGAAAEQYF	TGTGCCAGCAGCTTAGGGGCGGCAGCGGAGCAGTACTTC
-	-	TRBJ1-1	TRBV6-5	CASSHPGDTEAFF	TGTGCCAGCAGTCATCCAGGGGACACTGAAGCTTTCTTT
TRBD2	-	TRBJ2-7	TRBV28	CASTAGTSVYEQYF	TGTGCCAGCACCGCCGGGACTAGCGTGTACGAGCAGTACTTC
TRBD1	-	TRBJ1-1	TRBV10-2	CASSESGTGLEAFF	TGCGCCAGCAGTGAGTCGGGGACAGGGCTTGAAGCTTTCTTT
-	-	TRBJ1-2	TRBV5-5	CASSLRPGSNYGYTF	TGTGCCAGCAGTCTAAGGCCAGGGAGTAACTATGGCTACACCTTC
-	-	TRBJ2-5	TRBV7-9	CASSLVGGGPQETQYF	TGTGCCAGCAGCCTAGTGGGTGGGGGTCCCCAAGAGACCCAGTACTTC
-	-	TRBJ1-2	TRBV4-1	CASSLGTGRGYTF	TGCGCCAGCAGCCTCGGGACGGGGAGGGGCTACACCTTC
-	-	TRBJ2-7	TRBV6-5	CASGRTEQYF	TGTGCCAGCGGGCGGACAGAGCAGTACTTC
TRBD2	-	TRBJ2-1	TRBV10-1	CASTLGEGYNEQFF	TGCGCCAGCACCCTAGGGGAGGGCTACAATGAGCAGTTCTTC
-	-	TRBJ2-7	TRBV18	CASSPGGIYEQYF	TGTGCCAGCTCACCAGGAGGGATCTACGAGCAGTACTTC
-	-	TRBJ2-3	TRBV7-2	CASSLVPRDTQYF	TGTGCCAGCAGCTTAGTCCCCCGAGATACGCAGTATTTT
-	-	TRBJ2-1	TRBV27	CASKPFPGPGGSYNEQFF	TGTGCCAGCAAGCCATTTCCGGGTCCCGGTGGGTCCTACAATGAGCAGTTCTTC